The text below deals with one T cell receptor beta chain. Its antigen remains unidentified. Qualities for individual bases were not recorded, and no much larger clone is one base off. The CDR3 numbers 11 residues from cysteine through phenylalanine. Only CDR3 DNA remains: 33 bases, in frame from the first base. V lost 6 bases and J lost 5 bases; the stretch between them is 5 bases long. The germline V gene supplies CDR1 SNHLY and CDR2 FYNNEI. What this sample's time point label stands for: blood 2 weeks post-SBRT. Explained via the paper, the treatment or condition label denotes: 15 Gy SBRT to primary tumor, nephrectomy 4 weeks later. Serial peripheral blood from radiation-treated patients was sampled at baseline, 2 weeks and 4 weeks after SBRT to track tumor-enriched clonotypes. Renal cell carcinoma with clear cell pathology was present in all patients. Genomic DNA for TCR sequencing was prepared using the QIAamp DNA Blood Mini Kit (Qiagen). The analyses included just those samples that passed every quality control check.

The data derive from a study of radiation and T cells in renal cell carcinoma (dated by TCRdb to 2018 to 2021). For the study in its entirety: Samples were obtained from a clinical trial, in which 15 Gy stereotactic body radiation therapy was delivered to primary renal cell carcinomas and nephrectomy was performed 4 weeks later. Across all 50 or so samples, 4,016,671 unique CDR3 nucleotide sequences, encoding around 2.4 million unique CDR3 amino acid sequences, were identified. TCR beta sequencing covered 50 to 55 samples in total, comprising around 26 tumors and around 27 peripheral blood samples.

Results and caveats for the whole study, not just this receptor: Because pretreatment tumor biopsies were not available, the baseline intratumoral presence of clonotypes could not be determined. Because the trial had a single-armed design, the trial could not examine how radiation dose or scheduling affected the TCR repertoire. Changes in the blood repertoire were not tracked past 4 weeks after treatment. An increase in top tumor clonotypes in blood was observed from baseline to 2 weeks post-radiation, followed by contraction by 4 weeks, which was taken to suggest transient expansion of tumor-resident clones.

TCR beta libraries were generated from genomic DNA with the immunoSEQ kit, following the manufacturer's recommendations. Library preparation used a first multiplex PCR with proprietary primers, then a second PCR adding unique barcodes, with bead cleanups after each round. A kit-provided positive control reaction and a negative control reaction were included in every sample batch. The final libraries were assessed on an Agilent 4200 TapeStation D1000 ScreenTape, pooled by volume, and quantified by qPCR. Sequencing was performed on an Illumina NextSeq500 using a MidOutput 150-cycle cartridge, with 156 Read1 cycles, 15 Index1 cycles, and the kit custom primers. The pooled library was loaded at approximately 1 pM, with an approximately 20% PhiX control spiked in. Under the source paper's analysis protocol: The vendor-processed data were analyzed in R, and a clonotype was defined as all T cells that share the same CDR3 nucleotide sequence. In the clone abundance analyses, frequencies were normalized to the 10,000 most abundant clones in each sample. Public T cell clones, which averaged fewer than five per sample, were excluded before analysis. A difference in abundance of at least 32-fold between compartments was used to define tumor-enriched and baseline blood-enriched clonotypes. A beta-binomial differential abundance model was applied to find clonotypes that expanded or contracted between blood time points. Tumor-blood repertoire similarity was measured with the Baroni-Urbani and Buser coefficient, and group comparisons used two-tailed Wilcoxon tests in R. TCRdb limited this immuneACCESS table to in-frame rearrangements with V and J called. A share of clones is missing; checked studies link under half to unresolved V genes, and the rest is unexplained. That table gives V, J and clone size, and the DNA gave D and trimming. Here the sample has just under 80,000 clones; approximately 86% occur a single time. 22% of the sample goes to the ten largest clones.

This chain joins TRBV2 to TRBJ1-5; the D gene remains uncertain. The origin of this receptor is a woman aged 45-65 years with renal cell carcinoma. The sequencing used blood, collected from a patient whose treatment included radiotherapy and nephrectomy. The DNA sequence follows: TGTGCCAGCAGCAACGATCAGCCCCAGCATTTT. Its coded protein is CASSNDQPQHF.